This TCR beta chain was documented in a study of beta chain features in type 1 diabetes. Broader study findings: Type 1 diabetes patients had fewer VDJ junction insertions and more deletions. Equally in patients and controls, shorter templates might have been favored by PCR. For Type 1 diabetes patients, all four CD4+ subsets carried TCRB CDR3s that were moderately but significantly shorter. cDNA sequencing could over-represent cells with high TCR expression. Across patients, naive, central memory and Treg TCRB repertoires exhibited apparently greater similarity than was observed across healthy donors.

The whole isolated RNA underwent reverse transcription, so sequencing captured expressed TCRB transcripts. Repertoires were generated with immunoSEQ multiplex PCR, while TCRdb's copy carries only in-frame clones and drops some. The sample has 300,000 to 400,000 clones, around a tenth seen once. V dropped 4 bases and J dropped 3 bases, with 3 bases sitting between them. Germline CDR1 SGHTA, CDR2 FQGNSA. This CDR3 is built from 11 residues. A word on this clone: The antigen remains unidentified.

This clonotype originated in a man aged 25 to 40 with type 1 diabetes. The sequenced sample consisted of central memory CD4+ T cells from blood. V gene TRBV7-2 combines with J gene TRBJ1-1; unclear D gene. The chain's CDR3 is CASSYYTEAFF. CDR3 nucleotide sequence: TGTGCCAGCAGCTACTACACTGAAGCTTTCTTT.